The 18 T cell receptor beta chains below come from one sample, sequenced in a study of blood T cell repertoires in COVID-19. Sequenced by immunoSEQ multiplex PCR; TCRdb stores in-frame clones only, minus some. The sample has about 440,000 clones, nearly 90% seen once. The specimen was PBMCs or T cells enriched from blood (not recorded which). The receptors here all came from a woman under 30 with acute COVID-19.

CDR3 sequence reads: CASIGGDRANTEAFF. The CDR3 DNA reads TGTGCCAGCATTGGTGGCGACAGGGCAAACACTGAAGCTTTCTTT. The chain employs TRBV28 and TRBJ1-1, with TRBD1 matching 7 bases. Germline V gene sequence: CDR1 MDHEN, CDR2 SYDVKM. CDR3 size: 15 residues. V trimming: 7 bases; J trimming: 2 bases; junction bases outside the gene matches: 10. Based on the CDR3 plus reference TRBV28 and TRBJ1-1, the full variable domain is DVKVTQSSRYLVKRTGEKVFLECVQDMDHENMFWYRQDPGLGLRLIYFSYDVKMKEKGDIPEGYSVSREKKERFSLILESASTNQTSMYLCASIGGDRANTEAFFGQGTRLTVV.

Turning to this clone: An end of the junction does not agree with germline; a read error may underlie this. This chain joins TRBV12-3 or TRBV12-4 and TRBJ2-1, with 10 bases matching TRBD2. The CDR3 covers 13 residues. CDR3 amino acids: CASSLAGDGEQFF. The CDR3 DNA reads TGTGCCAGCAGTCTAGCGGGAGATGGCGAGCAGTTCTTC.

The rearrangement uses TRBV6-5 and TRBJ2-7; 7 nucleotides match TRBD1. Germline-derived CDR1 and CDR2 are MNHEY and SVGAGI. Trimming at V came to 6 bases and at J to 3 bases, leaving 8 bases not matched to a gene. The CDR3 totals 14 residues. The CDR3 loop is CASRTGTVNYEQYF. CDR3 nucleotide sequence: TGTGCCAGCAGAACCGGGACAGTAAACTACGAGCAGTACTTC.

The J gene is TRBJ2-5, the V gene TRBV4-3; TRBD1 matches at 8 bases. The CDR3 covers 18 residues. The J segment lost 4 bases and the V segment lost 1 base, leaving 14 bases of the junction unmatched. The V gene's germline CDR1 is LGHNA and CDR2 YSLEER. CDR3 in DNA: TGCGCCAGCAGCCAAGGCCTCGGGAAACAGGGGGATCGAGAGACCCAGTACTTC. Its protein is CASSQGLGKQGDRETQYF.

The V and J genes are TRBV7-9 and TRBJ1-1, with unresolved D. Trimming took 6 bases from V and 2 from J, leaving 10 bases between them. This CDR3 region has 13 residues. The V gene's germline CDR1 is SEHNR and CDR2 FQNEAQ (reference sequence). For the CDR3, the DNA is TGTGCCAGCAGGTCCGGAGGAAACACTGAAGCTTTCTTT. Encoded protein: CASRSGGNTEAFF.

The chain has TRBV24-1 and TRBJ2-4, with D possibly matching TRBD2 (6 bases). Trimming left V 6 bases short and J 6 bases short, with 8 bases between. The CDR3 runs 12 residues. CDR1 KGHDR and CDR2 SFDVKD come from the germline V gene. For the CDR3, the DNA is TGTGCCACCAGTCCGGGACTAAACATTCAGTACTTC. This codes for CATSPGLNIQYF.

This clone turned up a few times. The V gene is TRBV5-1, the J gene TRBJ1-6; possibly TRBD1 for D (5 bases). CDR3 length: 14 residues. CDR1 and CDR2 from the germline V gene are SGHRS and YFSETQ. V was pared by 1 base and J by 7 bases, with 9 bases between. DNA for the CDR3: TGCGCCAGCAGCTTGAAAGGGGTGAATTCACCCCTCCACTTT. Protein sequence: CASSLKGVNSPLHF.

J is TRBJ1-2 and V is TRBV7-2, with D uncertain. CDR3 length equals 14 residues. The germline V gene encodes CDR1 SGHTA and CDR2 FQGNSA. The V end was cut by 1 base, the J end by 6 bases, with 12 bases between. CDR3 residues: CASSLGESSDGYTF. The CDR3, as DNA: TGTGCCAGCAGCTTAGGCGAGTCTTCTGATGGCTACACCTTC.

This sequence joins TRBV3-1 (or the pseudogene TRBV3-2) and TRBJ1-3; D gene uncertain. CDR1 and CDR2 from the germline V gene are LGHDT and YNNKEL (reference sequence). V gave up 1 base and J gave up 2 bases, with 9 bases separating them. CDR3 size: 15 residues. CDR3 DNA sequence: TGTGCCAGCAGCCAAGGTTCGGGGACTGGAAACACCATATATTTT. Translated, it gives CASSQGSGTGNTIYF.

This chain connects TRBV18 to TRBJ2-7; D might be TRBD2 (5 bases). V shed 1 base and J shed 1 base, with 14 bases lying between them. The CDR3 sequence is 16 residues long. Germline loops: CDR1 KGHSH, CDR2 LQKENI. CDR3 sequence: CASSPREPTGSYEQYF. CDR3 DNA: TGTGCCAGCTCACCACGCGAACCGACGGGATCCTACGAGCAGTACTTC. Full variable domain (outside the CDR3, taken from reference TRBV18 and TRBJ2-7): NAGVMQNPRHLVRRRGQEARLRCSPMKGHSHVYWYRQLPEEGLKFMVYLQKENIIDESGMPKERFSAEFPKEGPSILRIQQVVRGDSAAYFCASSPREPTGSYEQYFGPGTRLTVT.

The chain recombines TRBV18 with TRBJ2-2; 9 positions match TRBD1. The V gene end was trimmed by 4 bases and the J gene end by 4 bases; junction bases not matched to a gene: 4. Germline V gene data show CDR1 as KGHSH and CDR2 as LQKENI. The CDR3 sequence is 15 residues long. CDR3 amino acids: CASSQGQGGTGELFF. The CDR3 region has the DNA TGTGCCAGCTCACAGGGACAGGGTGGCACCGGGGAGCTGTTTTTT.

This clone has a handful of counts. The V call is TRBV4-1, the J call TRBJ1-2, with a possible D match to TRBD1 (5 bases). V dropped 1 base and J dropped 3 bases, with 12 bases sitting between them. CDR3 length: 15 amino acids. Germline CDR1 and CDR2: MGHRA and YSYEKL. The CDR3 loop is CASSQAREGHYGYTF. The CDR3 DNA reads as TGCGCCAGCAGCCAAGCCAGGGAGGGGCACTATGGCTACACCTTC.

The chain joins TRBV5-4 to TRBJ1-6, with D possibly being TRBD1 (5 bases). V was cut by 0 bases and J by 8 bases, with 12 bases left in between. The CDR3 has 15 residues. Germline V gives CDR1 SGHNT, CDR2 YYREEE (reference sequence). CDR3 coding DNA: TGTGCCAGCAGCTTGGATCCGACAGAGGATTCACCCCTCCACTTT. Residues: CASSLDPTEDSPLHF. Full variable domain (outside the CDR3, taken from reference TRBV5-4 and TRBJ1-6): ETGVTQSPTHLIKTRGQQVTLRCSSQSGHNTVSWYQQALGQGPQFIFQYYREEENGRGNFPPRFSGLQFPNYSSELNVNALELDDSALYLCASSLDPTEDSPLHFGNGTRLTVT.

This chain connects TRBV5-1 to TRBJ2-2; D is possibly TRBD1 (6 bases). CDR1 and CDR2 from the germline V gene are SGHRS and YFSETQ. CDR3 length: 16 amino acids. Trimming removed 4 bases at V and 0 bases at J, with 13 bases between. CDR3 sequence reads: CASSQTGIANTGELFF. The CDR3 DNA follows: TGCGCCAGCAGCCAAACAGGGATCGCGAACACCGGGGAGCTGTTTTTT.

The gene calls are TRBV5-4 and TRBJ1-4; D is perhaps TRBD1 (6 bases). Germline loops: CDR1 SGHNT, CDR2 YYREEE (reference sequence). The CDR3 is made up of 14 amino acids. The V end was cut by 2 bases, the J end by 3 bases, with 8 bases between. The CDR3 here is CASSFKGANEKLFF. The CDR3, as DNA: TGTGCCAGCAGCTTTAAGGGGGCTAATGAAAAACTGTTTTTT.

As DNA, the CDR3 is TGTGCCAGCAGTCGGGACAGGTTCCAAGAGACCCAGTACTTC. It translates to CASSRDRFQETQYF. The V and J genes are TRBV28 and TRBJ2-5; 8 bases agree with TRBD1. This CDR3 region has 14 residues. J was trimmed by 1 base and V by 5 bases; bases with no gene match: 3. In germline, CDR1 is MDHEN, CDR2 SYDVKM.

To note about this clone: Different DNA sequences within this sample yield the same CDR3. The chain recombines TRBV7-9 with TRBJ1-2, with 7 bases that match TRBD1. Germline V gene data show CDR1 as SEHNR and CDR2 as FQNEAQ (reference sequence). CDR3 size: 15 residues. Losses at the gene ends were 1 base for V and 2 bases for J; bases not matched to a gene: 4. The CDR3 protein is CASSLGQGGNYGYTF. In nucleotides, the CDR3 is TGTGCCAGCAGCTTAGGACAGGGCGGGAACTATGGCTACACCTTC.

The rearrangement joins TRBV4-1 to TRBJ2-5, with D possibly TRBD1 on 6 matching bases. CDR1 and CDR2 from the germline V gene are MGHRA and YSYEKL. V lost 0 bases and J 1 base, leaving 9 bases between the germline ends. This CDR3 comprises 15 residues. CDR3 sequence: CASSQDPGAQETQYF. The CDR3 nucleotides are TGCGCCAGCAGCCAAGATCCAGGGGCCCAAGAGACCCAGTACTTC.